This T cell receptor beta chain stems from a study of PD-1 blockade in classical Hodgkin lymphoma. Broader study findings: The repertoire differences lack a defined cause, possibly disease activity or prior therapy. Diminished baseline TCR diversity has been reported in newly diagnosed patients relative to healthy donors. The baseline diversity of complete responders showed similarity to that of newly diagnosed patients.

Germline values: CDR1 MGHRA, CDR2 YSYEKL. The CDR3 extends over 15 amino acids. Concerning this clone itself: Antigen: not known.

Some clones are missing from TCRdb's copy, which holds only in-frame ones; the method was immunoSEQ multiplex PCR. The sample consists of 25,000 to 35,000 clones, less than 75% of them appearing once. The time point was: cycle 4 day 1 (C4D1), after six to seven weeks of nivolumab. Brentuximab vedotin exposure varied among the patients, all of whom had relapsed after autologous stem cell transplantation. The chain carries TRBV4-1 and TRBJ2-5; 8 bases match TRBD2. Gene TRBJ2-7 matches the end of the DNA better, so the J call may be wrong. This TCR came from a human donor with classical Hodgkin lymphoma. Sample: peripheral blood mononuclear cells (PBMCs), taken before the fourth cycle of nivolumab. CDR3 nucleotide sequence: TGCGCCAGCAGCCAAGGGAGCGGGGGCACCTACGAGCAGTACTTC. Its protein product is CASSQGSGGTYEQYF.